These 12 T cell receptor beta chains were sequenced from one sample in a study of cytotoxic CD8 clonotypes in ibrutinib-treated CLL. The assay was immunoSEQ multiplex PCR, and TCRdb's table has in-frame clones only and misses some. The sample lists 120,000 to 150,000 clones; 60% to 85% were seen once. Sequencing was performed on PBMCs, taken after 12 months of ibrutinib treatment. The receptors derive from a human donor with chronic lymphocytic leukemia.

The gene calls are TRBV28 and TRBJ2-1, with D perhaps matching TRBD2 (5 bases). Germline CDR1 and CDR2: MDHEN and SYDVKM. This CDR3 has 14 residues. Trimming stripped 7 bases from V and 7 bases from J, with 17 bases between. The CDR3 bases are TGTGCCAGCAACCCGGGAAACGCGTATAATGAGCAGTTCTTC. Amino acids: CASNPGNAYNEQFF.

This clone was detected only once. This rearrangement joins TRBV9 to TRBJ1-1; D perhaps matches TRBD1 (6 bases). V was cut by 4 bases and J by 3 bases, with 16 bases left in between. In germline, CDR1 is SGDLS, CDR2 YYNGEE. The CDR3 totals 15 residues. The CDR3 here is CASSKEGEGYTEAFF. For the CDR3, the DNA is TGTGCCAGCAGCAAGGAGGGGGAGGGGTACACTGAAGCTTTCTTT.

The gene calls are TRBV7-8 and TRBJ1-5; D may be TRBD1 (5 bases). The V end was cut by 6 bases, the J end by 6 bases, with 12 bases between. The CDR3 covers 13 residues. Germline CDR1 is SGHVS and CDR2 is FQNEAQ. CDR3 amino acids: CASSDPGGQPQHF. CDR3 nucleotides: TGTGCCAGCAGTGACCCGGGGGGTCAGCCCCAGCATTTT.

This chain uses TRBV5-1 with TRBJ2-4; either TRBD1 or TRBD2 may supply D (5 bases each). Trimming took 4 bases from V and 8 from J, leaving 16 bases between them. CDR3 length: 14 residues. Germline CDR1 is SGHRS and CDR2 is YFSETQ. The CDR3 region is CASSAGRESHIQYF. The CDR3 nucleotides are TGCGCCAGCAGCGCGGGCAGGGAGTCACACATTCAGTACTTC.

The table lists this clone with many counts. The CDR3 DNA sequence: TGTGCCAGCAGCTTGGGGGCGGCAGGTGAAAAACTGTTTTTT. Translated, it gives CASSLGAAGEKLFF. The rearrangement uses TRBV5-6 and TRBJ1-4, with no clear D. This CDR3 is built from 14 residues. CDR1 is SGHDT, CDR2 YYEEEE, per germline. Between the trimmed V and J ends, which lost 0 bases and 7 bases, there was a span of 10 bases.

This rearrangement joins TRBV13 to TRBJ1-2; D is possibly TRBD1 (6 bases). Trimming stripped 5 bases from V and 8 bases from J, with 21 bases between. The CDR3 runs to 15 residues. Germline-derived CDR1 and CDR2 are PRHDT and FYEKMQ (reference sequence). CDR3 loop: CASSTLRGVSLGYTF. CDR3 DNA sequence: TGTGCCAGCAGCACTTTGAGGGGGGTTTCTCTCGGCTACACCTTC.

With regard to this clone: A junction end diverges from the germline sequence, so it may reflect a read error. The rearrangement uses TRBV7-7 and TRBJ2-2; D remains ambiguous. The V gene's germline CDR1 is SSHAT and CDR2 FNYEAQ (reference sequence). The CDR3 is 15 amino acids. The CDR3 region has the DNA TGTGCTAGCAGCTTGGAACAGAAGAACACCGGGGAGCTGTTTTTT. Its protein is CASSLEQKNTGELFF. The whole variable domain, remainder taken from reference TRBV7-7 and TRBJ2-2, is GAGVSQSPRYKVTKRGQDVTLRCDPISSHATLYWYQQALGQGPEFLTYFNYEAQPDKSGLPSDRFSAERPEGSISTLTIQRTEQRDSAMYRCASSLEQKNTGELFFGEGSRLTVL.

This chain connects TRBV11-2 to TRBJ2-1, with no clear D. Between the trimmed V and J ends, which lost 5 bases and 7 bases, there was a span of 15 bases. Germline CDR1 and CDR2: SGHAT and FQNNGV. The CDR3 totals 14 residues. The CDR3 DNA reads TGTGCCAGCAGCCAAAGGCCCGTGGATAATGAGCAGTTCTTC. This encodes CASSQRPVDNEQFF.

This clone was recorded a few times. V usage is TRBV11-1 and J usage is TRBJ2-7; 7 bases align to TRBD1. V dropped 3 bases and J dropped 2; count of bases not matched to a gene: 7. The CDR3 has 15 residues. CDR1 and CDR2 (germline): SGHAT, FQDESV (reference sequence). CDR3 region: CASSFNPGGTYEQYF. CDR3 in DNA: TGTGCCAGCAGCTTTAATCCAGGGGGAACCTACGAGCAGTACTTC.

V is TRBV28 and J is TRBJ2-7, with D perhaps matching TRBD1 (7 bases). Between the trimmed V and J ends, which lost 2 bases and 2 bases, there was a span of 10 bases. CDR3 length: 14 amino acids. From germline, CDR1 is MDHEN and CDR2 SYDVKM. The CDR3 is CASSLSRGAYEQYF. The CDR3, as DNA: TGTGCCAGCAGTTTAAGCAGGGGGGCCTACGAGCAGTACTTC.

The chain carries TRBV5-1 and TRBJ2-7, with D tentatively TRBD2 (5 bases). V gave up 4 bases and J gave up 0 bases, with 11 bases separating them. The CDR3 sequence is 14 residues long. Looked up from germline, CDR1 is SGHRS and CDR2 is YFSETQ. The chain's CDR3 is CASSDIAGSYEQYF. CDR3 coding DNA: TGCGCCAGCAGCGACATCGCGGGCTCCTACGAGCAGTACTTC.

The V gene is TRBV6-6, the J gene TRBJ2-3; 16 bases agree with TRBD2. The V gene end was trimmed by 5 bases and the J gene end by 4 bases; junction bases not matched to a gene: 3. The CDR3 consists of 16 residues. From germline, CDR1 is MNHNY and CDR2 SVGAGI (reference sequence). The CDR3 bases are TGTGCCAGCAGTGGGACTAGCGGGGGGGTCTCAGATACGCAGTATTTT. Translating it yields CASSGTSGGVSDTQYF.